This T cell receptor beta chain was recovered during a study of cytomegalovirus exposure and HLA in healthy donors. Overall study: In an earlier analysis, 90 million to 130 million unique TCR beta sequences were found from 150 million to 200 million T cells.

PCR amplification relied on 60 Vbeta primers (plus 13 Jbeta primers). Here immunoSEQ multiplex PCR was the method, and the copy in TCRdb shows in-frame clones only, minus some. The table lists roughly 120,000 clones, 70% to 85% of them singletons. Germline CDR1 and CDR2: SGDLS and YYNGEE. The ends were cut back, 0 bases at V and 3 bases at J, with 9 bases in the middle. The CDR3 is 14 amino acids. This TCR came from a woman between 18 and 29 years old in good health and CMV-seronegative. V gene TRBV9 combines with J gene TRBJ1-1; D is ambiguous. Sequences were obtained from PBMCs. CDR3 nucleotides: TGTGCCAGCAGCGTAGCGGGAAGTTACACTGAAGCTTTCTTT. As protein: CASSVAGSYTEAFF.